This T cell receptor (beta chain) was observed in a study of blood T cell repertoires in COVID-19. Study at large: Acute and convalescent COVID-19 samples came from the United States, Italy and Spain. PBMCs, B-cell-depleted T cells, or T cells provided the cDNA or gDNA that made up the material.

As handled by the study authors: Reference gene primer amplification gave nucleated cell count estimates. The repertoire was sequenced with immunoSEQ multiplex PCR; TCRdb's copy has only in-frame clones and lacks some. The V and J calls and the clone size are those of that table, but D and trimming were determined from the DNA. The table shows tens of thousands of clones, with just over 85% occurring only once. The germline gives CDR1 LGHNA, CDR2 YNFKEQ. Trimming stripped 0 bases from V and 6 bases from J, with 11 bases between. This CDR3 is built from 14 residues. The rearrangement links TRBV4-2 to TRBJ1-2, with a tentative D call TRBD1 (6 bases). This TCR derives from a man in his 70s with acute or convalescent COVID-19. Sequencing input: peripheral blood. The chain's CDR3 is CASSQETGLNGYTF. The CDR3, as DNA: TGTGCCAGCAGCCAAGAGACAGGCCTTAATGGCTACACCTTC.